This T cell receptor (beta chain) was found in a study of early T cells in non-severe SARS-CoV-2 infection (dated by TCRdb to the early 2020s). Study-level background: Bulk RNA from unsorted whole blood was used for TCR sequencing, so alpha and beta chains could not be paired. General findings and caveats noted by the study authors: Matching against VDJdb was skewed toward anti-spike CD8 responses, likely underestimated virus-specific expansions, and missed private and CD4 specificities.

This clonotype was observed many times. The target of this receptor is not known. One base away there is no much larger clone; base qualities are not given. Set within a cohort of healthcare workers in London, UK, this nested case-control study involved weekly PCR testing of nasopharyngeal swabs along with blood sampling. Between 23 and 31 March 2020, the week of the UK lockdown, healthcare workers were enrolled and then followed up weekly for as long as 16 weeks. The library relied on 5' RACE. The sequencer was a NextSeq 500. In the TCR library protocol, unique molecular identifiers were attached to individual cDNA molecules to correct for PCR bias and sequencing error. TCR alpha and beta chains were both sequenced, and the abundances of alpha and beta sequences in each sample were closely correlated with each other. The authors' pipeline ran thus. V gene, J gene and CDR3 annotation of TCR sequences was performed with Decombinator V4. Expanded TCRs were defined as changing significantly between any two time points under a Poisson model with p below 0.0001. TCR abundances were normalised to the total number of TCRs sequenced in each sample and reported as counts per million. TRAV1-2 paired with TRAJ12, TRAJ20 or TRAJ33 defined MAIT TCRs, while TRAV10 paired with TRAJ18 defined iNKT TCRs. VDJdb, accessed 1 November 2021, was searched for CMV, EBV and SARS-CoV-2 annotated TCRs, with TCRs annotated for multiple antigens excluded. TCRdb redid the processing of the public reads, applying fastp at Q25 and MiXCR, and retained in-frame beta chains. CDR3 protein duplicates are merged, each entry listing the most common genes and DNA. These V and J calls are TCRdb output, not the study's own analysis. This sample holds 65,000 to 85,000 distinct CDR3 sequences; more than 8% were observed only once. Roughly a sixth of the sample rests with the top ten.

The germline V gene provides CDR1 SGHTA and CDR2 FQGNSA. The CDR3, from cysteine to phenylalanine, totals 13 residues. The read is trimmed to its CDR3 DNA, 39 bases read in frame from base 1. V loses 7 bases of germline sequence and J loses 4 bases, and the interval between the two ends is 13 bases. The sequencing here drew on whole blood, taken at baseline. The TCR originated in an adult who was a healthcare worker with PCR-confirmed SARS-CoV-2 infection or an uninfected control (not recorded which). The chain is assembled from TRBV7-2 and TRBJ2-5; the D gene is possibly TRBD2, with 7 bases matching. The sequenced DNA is TGTGCCAGCAAGGGGGACTACGCAGAGACCCAGTACTTC. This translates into CASKGDYAETQYF.